This is a list of T cell receptor beta chains from one sample in a study of blood T cell repertoires in COVID-19. Produced via immunoSEQ multiplex PCR; TCRdb's table is partial and in-frame only. The profile shows 150,000 to 200,000 clones, about 90% of them singletons. The sequencing sample was made of PBMCs or T cells enriched from blood (not recorded which). The receptors were sampled from a human donor with acute COVID-19. The donor label of this sample is uncertain. CDR3s include the opening cysteine and the closing phenylalanine or tryptophan. A D gene is named only where the DNA matches it firmly. Clone size is stated in some rows and not others, as once, few, many or a class when expanded.

.	TRBJ2-5	TRBD2	TRBV7-6	TGTGCCAGCAGTTACCGCGGGAGTCGACAAGAGACCCAGTACTTC	CASSYRGSRQETQYF
.	TRBJ2-7	.	TRBV3-1/TRBV3-2	TGTGCCAGCAGCCAAAGAGCCTCCTACGAGCAGTACTTC	CASSQRASYEQYF
.	TRBJ1-2	.	TRBV4-2	TGTGCCAGCAGCCTTAAATTAAGACAGGCAGGGGGCTACACCTTC	CASSLKLRQAGGYTF
once	TRBJ1-6	.	TRBV11-3	TGTGCCAGCAGCTTACGGGGTACAGGGTCACCCCTCCACTTT	CASSLRGTGSPLHF
.	TRBJ1-1	TRBD1	TRBV7-9	TGTGCCAGCAGCTTAGCTGGCAGGGGGTTGAACACTGAAGCTTTCTTT	CASSLAGRGLNTEAFF
.	TRBJ1-2	TRBD1	TRBV3-1/TRBV3-2	TGTGCCAGCAGCCTACACAGGGGAAGCGGCTACACCTTC	CASSLHRGSGYTF
.	TRBJ1-1	.	TRBV14	TGTGCCAGCAGCCCTACCGGGACACAGAACACTGAAGCTTTCTTT	CASSPTGTQNTEAFF
once	TRBJ1-1	TRBD1	TRBV5-1	TGCGCCAGCAGCTTAGAAGGGGGCGCCGGGACTGAAGCTTTCTTT	CASSLEGGAGTEAFF
once	TRBJ2-3	.	TRBV6-5	TGTGCCAGCAGTTACTCTCGGGATACGCAGTATTTT	CASSYSRDTQYF
.	TRBJ1-5	.	TRBV5-8	TGTGCCAGCAGCACGACGGACTATCAGCCCCAGCATTTT	CASSTTDYQPQHF
.	TRBJ1-4	.	TRBV30	TGTGCCTGGAGGGGGCAGGAAAAACTGTTTTTT	CAWRGQEKLFF
few	TRBJ1-2	TRBD1	TRBV5-6	TGTGCCAGCAGCGCCCGGGACAGACCCGACTTC	CASSARDRPDF
.	TRBJ2-7	.	TRBV6-6	TGTGCCAGCACTTGGGACACTTCCTACGAGCAGTACTTC	CASTWDTSYEQYF
once	TRBJ2-1	TRBD1	TRBV13	TGTGCCAGCAGCCCCCCCGAGGGCAGGGGGCCGTACAATGAGCAGTTCTTC	CASSPPEGRGPYNEQFF
once	TRBJ2-7	TRBD1	TRBV11-3	TGTGCCAGCAGCTTAGGGGGACAGTTCGCCGAGCAGTACTTC	CASSLGGQFAEQYF
.	TRBJ1-2	.	TRBV7-9	TGTGCCAGCAGTACAGGGTTTGTTGGCTACACCTTC	CASSTGFVGYTF
.	TRBJ1-2	TRBD1	TRBV9	TGTGCCAGCAGCGTTTCGGGACAGCCCTCCCGTGGCTACACCTTC	CASSVSGQPSRGYTF
.	TRBJ2-1	.	TRBV18	TGTGCCAGCTCACTGAGTTCGTCGAACAATGAGCAGTTCTTC	CASSLSSSNNEQFF
.	TRBJ2-7	TRBD2	TRBV5-1	TGCGCCAGCAGCTCGGGGGGAGCCGAGCAGTACTTC	CASSSGGAEQYF
.	TRBJ2-2	.	TRBV11-3	TGTGCCAGCAGTTTCGGGGCGAACACCGGGGAGCTGTTTTTT	CASSFGANTGELFF
.	TRBJ2-3	.	TRBV25-1	TGTGCCAGCAGTGGTTACAGGGCTAGCACAGATACGCAGTATTTT	CASSGYRASTDTQYF
.	TRBJ1-2	.	TRBV27	TGTGCCAGCAGTTTTCGAAGCCGAAACTATGGCTACACCTTC	CASSFRSRNYGYTF
.	TRBJ1-1	.	TRBV6-5	TGTGCCAGCAGTTACTCGCGGGACGGCTCTGAAGCTTTCTTT	CASSYSRDGSEAFF